This paragraph covers one T cell receptor (beta chain) sequence. Its specificity is not known. Assay used: immunoSEQ multiplex PCR; TCRdb lists only in-frame clones, some missing. The table records fewer than 85,000 clones, roughly 94% of them present only once. This sample stems from a study of cytomegalovirus exposure and HLA in healthy donors. Study at large: The roughly 660 first-cohort repertoires shared a platform with the 130 or so validation repertoires, as reported in a later analysis.

The CDR3 loop spans 14 amino acids. The V end lost 4 bases, the J end lost 8 bases, and 18 bases lay between the germline ends. CDR1 and CDR2 from the germline V gene are SGHRS and YFSETQ. Study outcomes and limitations: Under in vitro conditions, three CMV-associated chains were confirmed as specific for CMV antigens. Cytomegalovirus association was listed for around 180 TCR beta chains. Cytomegalovirus status was reportedly diagnosed by the classifier with high specificity and sensitivity.

The chain combines TRBV5-1 with TRBJ1-2; maybe TRBD1 (6 bases). Specimen: PBMCs. The receptor was derived from a woman aged 18 to 35 in good health and CMV-seronegative. CDR3 region: CASSHAQGREGYTF. CDR3 nucleotides: TGCGCCAGCAGCCACGCCCAGGGGCGAGAAGGCTACACCTTC.